A single sample gave rise to the 20 T cell receptor beta chains below, sequenced in a study of T cell responses to AZD1222 COVID-19 vaccine. This table comes from immunoSEQ multiplex PCR, and its TCRdb copy is limited to in-frame clones, with some not included. The table includes roughly 180,000 clones, 87% detected once. Sequencing used peripheral blood, obtained on day 0 of AZD1222 vaccination. The receptors derive from an adult in good health.

DNA for the CDR3: TGTGCCAGCAGTATCCGGGACCGTCGATTGAGGGAGCAGTACTTC. Translated, it gives CASSIRDRRLREQYF. The V and J genes are TRBV27 and TRBJ2-7; TRBD1 or TRBD2 may be the D gene (5 bases each). CDR3 size: 15 residues. Trimming removed 5 bases from V and 7 bases from J, with 21 bases in between. Per the germline V gene, CDR1 is MNHEY and CDR2 is SMNVEV (reference sequence).

This clone was observed a single time. This chain uses TRBV4-2 with TRBJ2-7, with TRBD2 matching over 10 bases. CDR1 and CDR2 from the germline V gene are LGHNA and YNFKEQ. After removal of 1 base from V and 2 bases from J, the junction contained 11 bases not matched to a gene. This CDR3 region has 18 residues. The CDR3 region has the DNA TGTGCCAGCAGCCAAGGACTAGCGGGTCTACGACGAGCCTACGAGCAGTACTTC. Its translation is CASSQGLAGLRRAYEQYF.

The chain joins TRBV25-1 to TRBJ1-3; no clear D. This CDR3 contains 13 residues. V was clipped by 4 bases and J by 0 bases, with 4 bases between them. The germline V gene encodes CDR1 MGHDK and CDR2 SYGVNS. The CDR3 reads CASSVSSGNTIYF. The CDR3 DNA follows: TGTGCCAGCAGTGTAAGCTCTGGAAACACCATATATTTT.

This clone showed up just once. The genes are TRBV28 and TRBJ1-4, with D maybe TRBD1 (5 bases). Germline assignment: CDR1 MDHEN and CDR2 SYDVKM. This CDR3 contains 15 residues. Trimming pared 2 bases from V and 4 bases from J, leaving 11 bases between. The CDR3 nucleotides are TGTGCCAGCAGTTTAGTAGCAGGGCTTAATGAAAAACTGTTTTTT. As protein: CASSLVAGLNEKLFF.

The V gene is TRBV7-9, the J gene TRBJ2-2; 8 positions agree with TRBD1. Germline V lookup: CDR1 SEHNR, CDR2 FQNEAQ (reference sequence). CDR3 length: 15 residues. J lost 2 bases, V lost 5 bases, and 4 bases had no gene match. The CDR3 sequence: CASSPGGPNTGELFF. DNA of the CDR3: TGTGCCAGCAGCCCAGGGGGCCCCAACACCGGGGAGCTGTTTTTT.

The chain employs TRBV2 and TRBJ1-1; weak D call: TRBD1 (6 bases). Germline CDR1 and CDR2: SNHLY and FYNNEI. CDR3 length: 15 residues. Trimming cost V 6 bases and J 1 base, with 15 bases left between them. In nucleotides, the CDR3 is TGTGCCAGCAGCTCAAGGGGGGGAAAGAACACTGAAGCTTTCTTT. Its translation is CASSSRGGKNTEAFF.

This sequence joins TRBV18 and TRBJ2-7; TRBD2 matches 10 bases. Trimming removed 6 bases from V and 4 bases from J; junction bases left unmatched: 12. From germline, CDR1 is KGHSH and CDR2 LQKENI. The CDR3 contains 16 residues. The CDR3 loop reads CASSGTSARLYYEQYF. The CDR3 DNA is TGTGCCAGCTCTGGGACTAGCGCTAGACTTTATTACGAGCAGTACTTC.

The V and J genes are TRBV2 and TRBJ2-3; no reliable D call. This CDR3 spans 15 amino acids. The V gene lost 5 bases and the J gene lost 0 bases, with 12 bases spanning the gap. CDR1 and CDR2 (germline): SNHLY, FYNNEI. The DNA of the CDR3 is TGTGCCAGCAGTACGAGGTTGGGCAGCACAGATACGCAGTATTTT. It encodes CASSTRLGSTDTQYF.

The rearrangement joins TRBV11-2 to TRBJ2-7; weak D call: TRBD1 (5 bases). Germline loops: CDR1 SGHAT, CDR2 FQNNGV. There are 14 residues in the CDR3. Deletions cut 5 bases from V and 2 bases from J, with 13 bases between. For the CDR3, the DNA is TGTGCCAGCAGCACTCGGCCGACAGCCTACGAGCAGTACTTC. This translates into CASSTRPTAYEQYF.

CDR3: CASSLSQGANTEAFF. The DNA for the CDR3 is TGTGCCAGCAGTCTCTCACAGGGGGCTAACACTGAAGCTTTCTTT. V gene TRBV2 combines with J gene TRBJ1-1; 9 bases map to TRBD1. Germline CDR1 SNHLY, CDR2 FYNNEI. The length of the CDR3 is 15 residues. The V segment lost 5 bases and the J segment 2 bases; nucleotides outside the gene matches: 6.

V and J are TRBV24-1 and TRBJ2-3; TRBD2 is a possible D gene (6 bases). CDR3 length: 14 amino acids. Per the germline V gene, CDR1 is KGHDR and CDR2 is SFDVKD. V lost 5 bases and J 0 bases, leaving 8 bases between the germline ends. CDR3 residues: CATSARESTDTQYF. CDR3 DNA: TGTGCCACCAGTGCCCGGGAGAGCACAGATACGCAGTATTTT.

The chain uses TRBV30 and TRBJ1-1; no clear D gene. The V end lost 5 bases, the J end lost 5 bases, and 15 bases lay between the germline ends. Germline V CDR1 and CDR2: GTSNPN, SVGIG (reference sequence). The CDR3 extends over 13 amino acids. CDR3 in amino acids: CAWSEGSRTEAFF. The CDR3 DNA follows: TGTGCCTGGTCTGAGGGCAGCAGAACTGAAGCTTTCTTT.

The J gene is TRBJ2-7, the V gene TRBV19; TRBD2 matches at 9 bases. With V trimmed by 4 bases and J by 0 bases, 1 base remained unmatched. Germline V gene sequence: CDR1 LNHDA, CDR2 SQIVND (reference sequence). This CDR3 has 14 residues. Written as DNA, the CDR3 is TGTGCCAGTAGTAGTAGCGGGAGCTCCTACGAGCAGTACTTC. Translating gives CASSSSGSSYEQYF.

This chain uses TRBV6-5 with TRBJ1-2, with D possibly being TRBD1 (6 bases). CDR1 and CDR2 (germline): MNHEY, SVGAGI. Trimming pared 2 bases from V and 7 bases from J, leaving 11 bases between. This CDR3 is 13 amino acids long. In DNA, the CDR3 is TGTGCCAGCAGTTACAGGGGCAGGGGTGGCTACACCTTC. Translation gives CASSYRGRGGYTF.

This chain links TRBV21-1 with TRBJ1-2. TRBV21-1 is a pseudogene. The CDR3 is made up of 12 amino acids. CDR3 sequence (DNA): TGTGCCAGCAGCAAAGGTGTGGGTGGCTACACCTTC. Residues: CASSKGVGGYTF.

The chain recombines TRBV10-3 with TRBJ2-1; 8 nucleotides line up with TRBD2. The CDR3 sequence is 19 residues long. After removal of 2 bases from V and 0 bases from J, the junction contained 12 bases not matched to a gene. The V gene's germline CDR1 is ENHRY and CDR2 SYGVKD. The CDR3 reads CAISEPSTGLASSYNEQFF. The CDR3 DNA follows: TGTGCCATCAGTGAGCCCTCAACCGGACTAGCCAGCTCCTACAATGAGCAGTTCTTC.

This clone was seen once. The chain employs TRBV11-2 and TRBJ2-1; 9 bases are shared with TRBD2. V was pared by 0 bases and J by 8 bases, with 8 bases of the junction left unmatched. This CDR3 is 16 amino acids long. Germline assignment: CDR1 SGHAT and CDR2 FQNNGV. The chain's CDR3 is CASSLDGGLAFHEQFF. The CDR3 DNA reads TGTGCCAGCAGCTTAGACGGGGGACTAGCCTTCCATGAGCAGTTCTTC. The variable domain in full, completed from reference TRBV11-2 and TRBJ2-1, reads EAGVAQSPRYKIIEKRQSVAFWCNPISGHATLYWYQQILGQGPKLLIQFQNNGVVDDSQLPKDRFSAERLKGVDSTLKIQPAKLEDSAVYLCASSLDGGLAFHEQFFGPGTRLTVL.

The chain joins TRBV27 to TRBJ2-3; TRBD2 might be the D (5 bases). The CDR3 is made up of 14 amino acids. Germline-derived CDR1 and CDR2 are MNHEY and SMNVEV (reference sequence). V was clipped by 4 bases and J by 1 base, with 9 bases between them. CDR3 amino acids: CASSSKRGTDTQYF. CDR3 coding DNA: TGTGCCAGCAGTTCAAAGAGGGGCACAGATACGCAGTATTTT.

This clone was recorded only once. This chain connects TRBV4-1 to TRBJ1-3, with 7 bases fitting TRBD1. Germline lookup yields CDR1 MGHRA and CDR2 YSYEKL. The CDR3 is 16 residues long. Unmatched junction bases numbered 9, after V lost 0 bases and J lost 7 bases. CDR3 residues: CASSQEDRTVQNTIYF. CDR3 DNA: TGCGCCAGCAGCCAAGAGGACAGGACCGTGCAGAACACCATATATTTT.

This clone was recorded a few times. The V call is TRBV10-3, the J call TRBJ2-7; 8 bases align to TRBD2. Germline CDR1 is ENHRY and CDR2 is SYGVKD. This CDR3 is built from 16 residues. With V trimmed by 9 bases and J by 1 base, 14 bases remained unmatched. The CDR3 sequence is CAIMSNIGRGSYEQYF. CDR3 bases: TGTGCCATAATGTCAAACATCGGGAGGGGGTCCTACGAGCAGTACTTC.